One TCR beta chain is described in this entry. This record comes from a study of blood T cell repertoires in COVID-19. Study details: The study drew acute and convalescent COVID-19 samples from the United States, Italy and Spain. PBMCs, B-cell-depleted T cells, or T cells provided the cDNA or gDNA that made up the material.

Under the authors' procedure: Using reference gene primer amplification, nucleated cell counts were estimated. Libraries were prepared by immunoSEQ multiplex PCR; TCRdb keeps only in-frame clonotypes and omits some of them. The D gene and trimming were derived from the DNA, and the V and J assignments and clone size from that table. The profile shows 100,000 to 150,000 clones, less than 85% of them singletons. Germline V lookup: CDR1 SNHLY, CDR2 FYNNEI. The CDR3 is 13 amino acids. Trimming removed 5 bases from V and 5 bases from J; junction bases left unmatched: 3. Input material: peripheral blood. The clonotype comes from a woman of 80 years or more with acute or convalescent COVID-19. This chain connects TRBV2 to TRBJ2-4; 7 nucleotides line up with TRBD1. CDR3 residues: CASSSGQQNIQYF. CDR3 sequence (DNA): TGTGCCAGCAGTTCGGGACAGCAAAACATTCAGTACTTC.